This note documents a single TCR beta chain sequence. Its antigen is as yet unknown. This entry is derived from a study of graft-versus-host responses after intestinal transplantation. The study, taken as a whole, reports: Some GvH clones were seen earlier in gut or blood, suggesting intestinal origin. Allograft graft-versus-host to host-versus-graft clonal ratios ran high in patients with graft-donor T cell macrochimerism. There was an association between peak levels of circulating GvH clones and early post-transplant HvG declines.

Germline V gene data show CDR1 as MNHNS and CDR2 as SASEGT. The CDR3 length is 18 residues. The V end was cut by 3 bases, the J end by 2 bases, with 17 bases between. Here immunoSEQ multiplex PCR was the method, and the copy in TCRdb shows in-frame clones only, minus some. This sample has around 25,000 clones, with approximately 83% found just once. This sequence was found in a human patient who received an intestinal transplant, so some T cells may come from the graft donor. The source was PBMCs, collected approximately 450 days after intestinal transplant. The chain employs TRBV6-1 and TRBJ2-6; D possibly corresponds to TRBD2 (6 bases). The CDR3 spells CASSDSSVRGAGANVLTF. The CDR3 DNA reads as TGTGCCAGCAGTGATTCGTCAGTCCGCGGGGCTGGGGCCAACGTCCTGACTTTC.